The T cell receptor (beta chain) under discussion was sequenced for a study of cytomegalovirus exposure and HLA in healthy donors. It was with 60 Vbeta and 13 Jbeta primers that the PCR ran. Measured with immunoSEQ multiplex PCR; TCRdb has only the in-frame clones, and not every one. The sample carries 60,000 to 75,000 clones, roughly 70% recorded once. The V end was cut by 5 bases, the J end by 0 bases, with 16 bases between. The CDR3 is 16 amino acids. Germline CDR1 reads SEHNR; CDR2 reads FQNEAQ (reference sequence). Sequencing was done on a sample of PBMCs. The V call is TRBV7-9, the J call TRBJ1-2, with TRBD1 as a possible D gene (5 bases). This receptor was taken from a man aged 45 to 65 in good health and CMV-seronegative. Here the CDR3 DNA reads TGTGCCAGCAGCGCACCACCCCCACAGGCTAACTATGGCTACACCTTC. Its protein product is CASSAPPPQANYGYTF.